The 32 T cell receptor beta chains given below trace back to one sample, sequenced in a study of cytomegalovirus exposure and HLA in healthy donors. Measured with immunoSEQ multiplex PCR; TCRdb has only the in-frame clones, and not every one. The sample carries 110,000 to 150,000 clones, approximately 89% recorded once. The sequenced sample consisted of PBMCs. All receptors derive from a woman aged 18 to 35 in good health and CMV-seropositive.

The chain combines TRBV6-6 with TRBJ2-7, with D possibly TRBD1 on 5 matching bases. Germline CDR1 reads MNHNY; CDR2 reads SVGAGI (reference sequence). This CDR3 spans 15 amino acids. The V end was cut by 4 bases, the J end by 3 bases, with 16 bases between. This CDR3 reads CASSSVQDAYYEQYF. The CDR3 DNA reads TGTGCCAGCAGTTCCGTACAGGACGCGTACTACGAGCAGTACTTC.

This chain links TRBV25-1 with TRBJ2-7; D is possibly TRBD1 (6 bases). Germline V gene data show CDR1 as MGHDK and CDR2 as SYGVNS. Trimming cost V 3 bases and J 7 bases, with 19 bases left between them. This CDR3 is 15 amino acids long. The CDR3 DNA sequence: TGTGCCAGCAGTGACCAGGGGCGAATCGGTGGGGAGCAGTACTTC. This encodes CASSDQGRIGGEQYF.

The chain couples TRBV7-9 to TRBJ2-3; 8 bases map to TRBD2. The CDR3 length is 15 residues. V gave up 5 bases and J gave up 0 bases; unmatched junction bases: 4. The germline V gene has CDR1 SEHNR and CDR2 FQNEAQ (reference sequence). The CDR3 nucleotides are TGTGCCAGCAGCGGGAGCGGGGGTAGCACAGATACGCAGTATTTT. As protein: CASSGSGGSTDTQYF.

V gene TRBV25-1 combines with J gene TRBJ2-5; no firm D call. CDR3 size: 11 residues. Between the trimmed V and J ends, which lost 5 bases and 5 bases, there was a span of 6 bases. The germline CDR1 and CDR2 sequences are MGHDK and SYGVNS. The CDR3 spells CASSSEETQYF. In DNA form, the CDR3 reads TGTGCCAGCAGTAGTGAGGAGACCCAGTACTTC.

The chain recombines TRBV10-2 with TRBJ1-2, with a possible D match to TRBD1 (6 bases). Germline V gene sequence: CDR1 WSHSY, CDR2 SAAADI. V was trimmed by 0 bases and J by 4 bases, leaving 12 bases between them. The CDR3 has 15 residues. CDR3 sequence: CASSESEAGVYGYTF. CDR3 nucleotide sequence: TGCGCCAGCAGTGAGTCCGAGGCAGGGGTCTATGGCTACACCTTC.

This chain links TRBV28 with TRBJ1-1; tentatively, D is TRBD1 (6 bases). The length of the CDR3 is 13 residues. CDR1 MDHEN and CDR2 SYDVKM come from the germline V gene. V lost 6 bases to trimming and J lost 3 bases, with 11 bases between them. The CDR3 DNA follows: TGTGCCAGCAGATACGACAGGTACACTGAAGCTTTCTTT. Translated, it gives CASRYDRYTEAFF.

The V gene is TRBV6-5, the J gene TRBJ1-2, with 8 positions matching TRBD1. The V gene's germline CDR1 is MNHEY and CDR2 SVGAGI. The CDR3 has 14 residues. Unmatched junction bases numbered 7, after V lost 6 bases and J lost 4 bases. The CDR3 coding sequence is TGTGCCAGCAGCCCCACAGGGGGTATCTATGGCTACACCTTC. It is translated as CASSPTGGIYGYTF.

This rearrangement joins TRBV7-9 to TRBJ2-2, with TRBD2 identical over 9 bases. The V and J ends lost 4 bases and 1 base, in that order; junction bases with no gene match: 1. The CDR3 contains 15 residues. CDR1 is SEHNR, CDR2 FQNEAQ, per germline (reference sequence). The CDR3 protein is CASSSSGVNTGELFF. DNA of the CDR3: TGTGCCAGCAGCTCTAGCGGGGTGAACACCGGGGAGCTGTTTTTT.

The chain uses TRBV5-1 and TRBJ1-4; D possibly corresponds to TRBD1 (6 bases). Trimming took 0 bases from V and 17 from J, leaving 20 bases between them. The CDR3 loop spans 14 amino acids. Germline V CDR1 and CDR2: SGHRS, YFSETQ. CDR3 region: CASSLGTGSSLGFF. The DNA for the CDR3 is TGCGCCAGCAGCTTGGGTACAGGGTCCTCCTTAGGATTTTTT.

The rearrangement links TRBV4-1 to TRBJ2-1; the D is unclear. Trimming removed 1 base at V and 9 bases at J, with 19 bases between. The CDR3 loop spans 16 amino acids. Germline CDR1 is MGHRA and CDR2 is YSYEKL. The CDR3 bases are TGCGCCAGCAGCCAAGTAGACATATTATCCTACGGTGAGCAGTTCTTC. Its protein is CASSQVDILSYGEQFF.

CDR3 bases: TGTGCCAGCAGCTTCAGAGATACGCAGTATTTT. Translation: CASSFRDTQYF. V gene TRBV7-9 combines with J gene TRBJ2-3; D gene ambiguous. This CDR3 comprises 11 residues. The germline V gene has CDR1 SEHNR and CDR2 FQNEAQ (reference sequence). The V and J ends lost 3 bases and 5 bases respectively, with 3 bases between them.

The chain's CDR3 is CASSRGDYHMNTEAFF. The CDR3 nucleotides read TGCGCCAGCAGCCGGGGGGACTATCACATGAACACTGAAGCTTTCTTT. The rearrangement links TRBV10-1 to TRBJ1-1, with a possible D match to TRBD1 (5 bases). The germline V gene has CDR1 WNHNN and CDR2 SYGVQD (reference sequence). V lost 6 bases and J lost 0, with 17 bases in between. The CDR3 consists of 16 residues.

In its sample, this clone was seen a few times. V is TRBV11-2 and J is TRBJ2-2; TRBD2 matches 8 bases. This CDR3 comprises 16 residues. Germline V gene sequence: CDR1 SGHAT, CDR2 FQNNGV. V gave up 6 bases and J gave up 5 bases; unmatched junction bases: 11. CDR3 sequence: CASSSSGTSRTGELFF. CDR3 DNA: TGTGCCAGCAGTTCTTCCGGGACTAGTAGGACCGGGGAGCTGTTTTTT.

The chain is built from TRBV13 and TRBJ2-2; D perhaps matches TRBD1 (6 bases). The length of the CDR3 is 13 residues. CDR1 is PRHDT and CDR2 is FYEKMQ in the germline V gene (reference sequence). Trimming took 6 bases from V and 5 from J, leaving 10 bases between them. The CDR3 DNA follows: TGTGCCAGCAGGAAACAGGGAACCGGGGAGCTGTTTTTT. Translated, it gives CASRKQGTGELFF.

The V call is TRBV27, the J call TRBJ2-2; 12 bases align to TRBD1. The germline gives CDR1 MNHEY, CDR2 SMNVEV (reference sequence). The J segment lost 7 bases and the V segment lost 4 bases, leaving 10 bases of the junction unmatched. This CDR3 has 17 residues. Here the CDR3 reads CASSSLRDRGQGGELFF. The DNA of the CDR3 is TGTGCCAGCAGTTCCCTCCGGGACAGGGGGCAAGGCGGGGAGCTGTTTTTT.

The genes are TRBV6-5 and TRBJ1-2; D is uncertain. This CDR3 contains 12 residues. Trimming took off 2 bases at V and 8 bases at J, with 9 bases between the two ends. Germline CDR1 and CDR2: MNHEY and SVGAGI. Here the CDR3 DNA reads TGTGCCAGCAGTTACCCGGGTCGGGGCTACACCTTC. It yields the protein CASSYPGRGYTF.

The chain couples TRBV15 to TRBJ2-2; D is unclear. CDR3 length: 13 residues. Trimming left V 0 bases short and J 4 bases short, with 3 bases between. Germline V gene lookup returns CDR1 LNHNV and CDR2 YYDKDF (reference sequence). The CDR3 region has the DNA TGTGCCACCAGCAGAGACCTCACCGGGGAGCTGTTTTTT. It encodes CATSRDLTGELFF.

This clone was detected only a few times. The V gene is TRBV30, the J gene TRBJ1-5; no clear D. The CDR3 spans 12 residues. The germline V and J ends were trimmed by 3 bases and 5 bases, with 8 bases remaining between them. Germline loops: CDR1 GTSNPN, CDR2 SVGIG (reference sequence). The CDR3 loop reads CAWRGADQPQHF. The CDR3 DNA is TGTGCCTGGAGGGGAGCCGATCAGCCCCAGCATTTT.

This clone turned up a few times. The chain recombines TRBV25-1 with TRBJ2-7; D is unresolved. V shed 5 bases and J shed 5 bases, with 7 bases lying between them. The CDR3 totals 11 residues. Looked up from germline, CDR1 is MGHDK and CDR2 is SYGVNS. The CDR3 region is CASSYIHEQYF. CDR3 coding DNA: TGTGCCAGCAGTTACATCCACGAGCAGTACTTC.

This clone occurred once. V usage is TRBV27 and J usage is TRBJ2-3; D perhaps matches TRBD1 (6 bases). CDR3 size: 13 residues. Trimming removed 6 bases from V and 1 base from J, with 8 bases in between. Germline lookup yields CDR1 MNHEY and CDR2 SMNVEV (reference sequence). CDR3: CASRGARTDTQYF. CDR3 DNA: TGTGCCAGCAGGGGGGCCCGCACAGATACGCAGTATTTT.

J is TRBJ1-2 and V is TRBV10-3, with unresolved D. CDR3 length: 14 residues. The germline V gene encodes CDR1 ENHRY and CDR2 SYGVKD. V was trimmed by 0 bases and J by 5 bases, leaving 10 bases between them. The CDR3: CAISESNTQYGYTF. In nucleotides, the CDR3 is TGTGCCATCAGTGAGTCGAACACCCAGTATGGCTACACCTTC.

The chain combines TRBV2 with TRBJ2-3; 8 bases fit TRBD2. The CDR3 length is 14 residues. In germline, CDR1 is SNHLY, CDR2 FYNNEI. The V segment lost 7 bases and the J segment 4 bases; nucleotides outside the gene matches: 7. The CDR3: CASNPGGLADTQYF. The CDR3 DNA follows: TGTGCCAGCAATCCGGGGGGGCTCGCAGATACGCAGTATTTT.

In DNA, the CDR3 is TGTGCCAGCAGTGGACAGGTGGGCACAGATACGCAGTATTTT. It codes for CASSGQVGTDTQYF. The chain joins TRBV6-1 to TRBJ2-3, with D tentatively TRBD1 (6 bases). CDR3 length equals 14 residues. Germline values: CDR1 MNHNS, CDR2 SASEGT. Trimming pared 4 bases from V and 1 base from J, leaving 9 bases between.

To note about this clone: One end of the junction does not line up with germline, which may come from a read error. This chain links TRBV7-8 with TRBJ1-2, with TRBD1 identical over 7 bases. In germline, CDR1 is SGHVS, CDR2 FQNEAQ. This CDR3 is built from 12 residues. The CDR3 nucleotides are TGTGCCAGCAGCTTAGCGGAAGGACAGGAGTTCTTC. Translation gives CASSLAEGQEFF. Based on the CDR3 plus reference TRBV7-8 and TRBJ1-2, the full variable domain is GAGVSQSPRYKVAKRGQDVALRCDPISGHVSLFWYQQALGQGPEFLTYFQNEAQLDKSGLPSDRFFAERPEGSVSTLKIQRTQQEDSAVYLCASSLAEGQEFFGSGTRLTVV.

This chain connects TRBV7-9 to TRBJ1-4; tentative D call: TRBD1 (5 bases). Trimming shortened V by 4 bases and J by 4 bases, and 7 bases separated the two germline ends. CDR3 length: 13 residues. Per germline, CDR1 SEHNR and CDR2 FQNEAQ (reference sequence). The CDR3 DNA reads TGTGCCAGCAGCTCGACAGATAATGAAAAACTGTTTTTT. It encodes CASSSTDNEKLFF.

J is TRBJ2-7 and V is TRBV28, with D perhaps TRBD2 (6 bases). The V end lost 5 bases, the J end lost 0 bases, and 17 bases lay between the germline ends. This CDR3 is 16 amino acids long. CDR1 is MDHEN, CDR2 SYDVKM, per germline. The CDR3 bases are TGTGCCAGCAGTGTCCCTCTGGGGGGTAGCTCCTACGAGCAGTACTTC. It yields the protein CASSVPLGGSSYEQYF.

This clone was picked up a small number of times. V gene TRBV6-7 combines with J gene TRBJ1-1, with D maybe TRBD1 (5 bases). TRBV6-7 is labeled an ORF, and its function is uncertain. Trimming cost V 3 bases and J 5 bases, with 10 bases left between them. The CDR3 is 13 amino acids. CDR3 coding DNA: TGTGCCAGCAGTTATGGACATGAGACTGAAGCTTTCTTT. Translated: CASSYGHETEAFF.

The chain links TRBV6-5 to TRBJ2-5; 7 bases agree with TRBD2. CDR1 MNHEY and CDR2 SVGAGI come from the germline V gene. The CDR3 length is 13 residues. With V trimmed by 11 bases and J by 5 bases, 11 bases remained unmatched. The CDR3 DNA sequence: TGTGCCTCGGGGGAGGGCCCTCGGGAGACCCAGTACTTC. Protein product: CASGEGPRETQYF.

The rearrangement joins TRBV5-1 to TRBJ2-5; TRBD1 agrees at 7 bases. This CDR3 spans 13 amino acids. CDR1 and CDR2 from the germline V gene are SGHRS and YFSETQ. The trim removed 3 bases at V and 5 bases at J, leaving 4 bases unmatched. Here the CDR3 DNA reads TGCGCCAGCAGCTCCGGGACAGCTGAGACCCAGTACTTC. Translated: CASSSGTAETQYF.

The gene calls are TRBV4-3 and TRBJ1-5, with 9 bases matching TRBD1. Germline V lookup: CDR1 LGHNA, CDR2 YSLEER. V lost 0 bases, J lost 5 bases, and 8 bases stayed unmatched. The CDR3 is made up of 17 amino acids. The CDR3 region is CASSQDVGQGRDQPQHF. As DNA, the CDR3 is TGCGCCAGCAGCCAAGACGTTGGACAGGGGCGGGATCAGCCCCAGCATTTT.

CDR3 sequence reads: CASSQTQGAYGYTF. In DNA, the CDR3 is TGTGCCAGCAGCCAAACCCAGGGGGCTTATGGCTACACCTTC. The chain links TRBV7-8 to TRBJ1-2, with TRBD1 matching 8 bases. V was pared by 5 bases and J by 5 bases, with 7 bases of the junction left unmatched. The length of the CDR3 is 14 residues. Germline CDR1 and CDR2: SGHVS and FQNEAQ. Looking up the rest from reference TRBV7-8 and TRBJ1-2 gives the full variable domain: GAGVSQSPRYKVAKRGQDVALRCDPISGHVSLFWYQQALGQGPEFLTYFQNEAQLDKSGLPSDRFFAERPEGSVSTLKIQRTQQEDSAVYLCASSQTQGAYGYTFGSGTRLTVV.

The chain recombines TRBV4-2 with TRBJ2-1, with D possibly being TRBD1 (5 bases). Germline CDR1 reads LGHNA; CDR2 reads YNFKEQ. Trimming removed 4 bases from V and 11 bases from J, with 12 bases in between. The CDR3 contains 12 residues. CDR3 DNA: TGTGCCAGCAGCCCTGGGGCAGGACAGCAGTTCTTC. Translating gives CASSPGAGQQFF.